This record looks at one T cell receptor (beta chain) sequence and its context. As yet, its antigen is unknown. Germline CDR1 and CDR2: KGHSH and LQKENI. The ends were cut back, 5 bases at V and 1 base at J, with 2 bases in the middle. This CDR3 region has 11 residues. The data belong to a study of T cell responses to AZD1222 COVID-19 vaccine. General study points: Spike was spanned by vaccine-associated CD4 TCRs, which were dominant at 160-218 and 743-854. Among those given AZD1222, only 6 or 7 were seropositive at baseline.

Clones were sequenced by immunoSEQ multiplex PCR, and TCRdb holds only the in-frame ones, with some missing. This table holds about 140,000 clones, about 90% found once. V usage is TRBV18 and J usage is TRBJ2-5; D is undetermined. The specimen was peripheral blood, collected 28 days after the second dose of the MenACWY control vaccine. This TCR came from an adult who received the MenACWY meningococcal vaccine as a control. The CDR3 nucleotides are TGTGCCAGCTCATCCCAAGAGACCCAGTACTTC. It codes for CASSSQETQYF.